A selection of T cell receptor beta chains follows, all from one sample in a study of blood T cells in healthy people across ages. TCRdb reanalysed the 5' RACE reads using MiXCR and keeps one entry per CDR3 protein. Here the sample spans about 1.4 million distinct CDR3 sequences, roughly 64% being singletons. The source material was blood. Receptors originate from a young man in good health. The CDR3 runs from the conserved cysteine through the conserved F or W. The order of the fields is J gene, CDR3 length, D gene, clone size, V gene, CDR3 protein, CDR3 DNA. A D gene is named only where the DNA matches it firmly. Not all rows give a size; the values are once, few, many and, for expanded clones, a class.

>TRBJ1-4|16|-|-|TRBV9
CASSVFDRSTNEKLFF
TGTGCCAGCAGCGTATTCGACCGATCAACTAATGAAAAACTGTTTTTT
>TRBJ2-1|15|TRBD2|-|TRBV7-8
CASRTSMGSYNEQFF
TGTGCCAGCCGGACTAGCATGGGGTCCTACAATGAGCAGTTCTTC
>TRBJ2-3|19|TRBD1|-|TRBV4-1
CASSQEQSTGSPSTDTQYF
TGCGCCAGCAGCCAAGAACAATCGACAGGGTCTCCTAGCACAGATACGCAGTATTTT
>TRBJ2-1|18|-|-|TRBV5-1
CASDLGAGAGAAYNEQFF
TGCGCCAGCGATTTGGGCGCCGGTGCGGGGGCCGCCTACAATGAGCAGTTCTTC
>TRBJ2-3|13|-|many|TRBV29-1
CSVVGRSTDTQYF
TGCAGCGTTGTGGGCAGAAGCACAGATACGCAGTATTTT
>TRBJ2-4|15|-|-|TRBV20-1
CSARDRSGSGNIQYF
TGCAGTGCTAGAGATCGTAGTGGGAGTGGAAACATTCAGTACTTC
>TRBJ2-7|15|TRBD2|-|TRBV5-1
CASSSGTSGSREQYF
TGCGCCAGCAGCAGCGGGACTAGCGGGAGCAGGGAGCAGTACTTC
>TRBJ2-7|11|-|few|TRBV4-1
CASSLGQNQYF
TGCGCCAGCAGCCTTGGACAGAATCAGTACTTC
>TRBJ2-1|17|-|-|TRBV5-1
CASSWPREGLRGDEQFF
TGCGCCAGCAGCTGGCCGAGGGAAGGACTAAGAGGGGATGAGCAGTTCTTC
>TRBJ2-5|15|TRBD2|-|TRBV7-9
CASSRTRGEQETQYF
TGTGCCAGCAGCCGAACCCGGGGGGAGCAAGAGACCCAGTACTTC
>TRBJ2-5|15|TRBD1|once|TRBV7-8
CASSLINRQGETQYF
TGTGCCAGCAGCTTGATTAACCGACAGGGGGAGACCCAGTACTTC
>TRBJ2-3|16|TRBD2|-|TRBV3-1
CASSSRGSGSGDTQYF
TGTGCCAGCAGCTCCCGAGGTAGCGGGAGTGGAGATACGCAGTATTTT
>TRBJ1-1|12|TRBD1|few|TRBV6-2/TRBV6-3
CATVGQGAEAFF
TGTGCCACCGTGGGACAGGGAGCTGAAGCTTTCTTT
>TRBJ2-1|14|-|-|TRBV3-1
CASSSRTESDEQFF
TGTGCCAGCAGCTCTCGGACAGAGTCAGATGAGCAGTTCTTC
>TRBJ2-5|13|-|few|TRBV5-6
CASSLAAGETQYF
TGTGCCAGCAGCTTGGCCGCGGGAGAGACCCAGTACTTC
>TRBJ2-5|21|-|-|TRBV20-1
CSAPPTPERARRSPYQETQYF
TGCAGTGCTCCCCCAACCCCCGAACGGGCCAGGCGAAGCCCGTACCAAGAGACCCAGTACTTC
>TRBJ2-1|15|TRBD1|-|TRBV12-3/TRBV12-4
CASTYRTGTYNEQFF
TGTGCCAGCACCTACCGGACAGGAACTTACAATGAGCAGTTCTTC
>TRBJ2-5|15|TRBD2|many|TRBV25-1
CASILTSGGQETQYF
TGTGCCAGCATCCTCACTAGCGGGGGACAAGAGACCCAGTACTTC
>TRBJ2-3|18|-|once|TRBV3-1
CASSPTDIQAPKGATQYF
TGTGCCAGCAGCCCTACAGACATACAGGCACCTAAGGGCGCGACGCAGTATTTT
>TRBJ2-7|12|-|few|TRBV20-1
CSARWGFYEQYF
TGCAGTGCTAGATGGGGGTTCTACGAGCAGTACTTC
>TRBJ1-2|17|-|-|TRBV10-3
CAISEPSLTASNYGYTF
TGTGCCATCAGTGAGCCTTCCTTGACAGCCTCTAACTATGGCTACACCTTC
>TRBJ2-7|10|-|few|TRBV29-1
CSVAEGEQYF
TGCAGCGTTGCCGAGGGCGAGCAGTACTTC
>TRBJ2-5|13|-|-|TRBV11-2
CASSFGTAETQYF
TGTGCCAGCAGCTTTGGAACGGCGGAGACCCAGTACTTC
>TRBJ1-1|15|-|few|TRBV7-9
CASSFSYGSPYEAFF
TGTGCCAGCAGCTTCTCTTACGGAAGCCCATATGAAGCTTTCTTT
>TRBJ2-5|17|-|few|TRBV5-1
CASSLSPAGLGQETQYF
TGCGCCAGCAGCCTCTCTCCAGCAGGGTTAGGCCAAGAGACCCAGTACTTC
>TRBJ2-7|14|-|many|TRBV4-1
CASSQGLGTYEQYF
TGCGCCAGCAGCCAAGGATTGGGAACCTACGAGCAGTACTTC
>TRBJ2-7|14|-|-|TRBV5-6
CASSPGAGNHEQYF
TGTGCCAGCAGCCCCGGGGCCGGGAATCACGAGCAGTACTTC
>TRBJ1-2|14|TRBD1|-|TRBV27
CASRPTQGVYGYTF
TGTGCCAGCAGGCCAACCCAGGGGGTTTATGGCTACACCTTC
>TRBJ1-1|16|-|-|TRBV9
CASSPPPTGLNTEAFF
TGTGCCAGCAGCCCTCCTCCGACAGGCTTGAACACTGAAGCTTTCTTT
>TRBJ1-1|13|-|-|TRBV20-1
CSAREGGNTEAFF
TGCAGTGCTAGAGAGGGAGGGAACACTGAAGCTTTCTTT